These T cell receptor beta chains were read from a single sample in a study of T cells in localized non-small cell lung cancer. Sequenced by immunoSEQ multiplex PCR; TCRdb stores in-frame clones only, minus some. In the table there are about 62,000 clones, roughly 79% of which are singletons. The starting material was PBMCs, obtained before any cancer treatment. The origin of the receptors is a man between 40 and 70 years old with stage II lung adenocarcinoma. CDR3s include the opening cysteine and the closing phenylalanine or tryptophan. Clone sizes are given selectively: once, few, many, or a class where the clone is expanded.

V: TRBV5-1
size: .
J: TRBJ2-1
CDR3: CASSLSDRGGWDEQFF

V: TRBV6-1
size: .
J: TRBJ1-2
CDR3: CASSSARGRLDGYTF

V: TRBV29-1
size: once
J: TRBJ1-2
CDR3: CSVGTGDYYGYTF

V: TRBV29-1
size: .
J: TRBJ1-1
CDR3: CSVEMTGEAFF

V: TRBV7-3
size: .
J: TRBJ2-6
CDR3: CASGPAGRSVLTF

V: TRBV11-3
size: once
J: TRBJ2-7
CDR3: CASSLGREDEQYF

V: TRBV30
size: .
J: TRBJ2-1
CDR3: CAWSRDRGEEFF

V: TRBV4-1
size: .
J: TRBJ2-7
CDR3: CASSQDEAVSYEQYF

V: TRBV7-9
size: .
J: TRBJ1-2
CDR3: CASQGGEADYGYTF

V: TRBV6-1
size: once
J: TRBJ1-1
CDR3: CASSEAYRGGDTEAFF

V: TRBV5-6
size: .
J: TRBJ1-2
CDR3: CASSGDRGLGYGYTF

V: TRBV5-6
size: .
J: TRBJ1-1
CDR3: CASSVSGYTEAFF

V: TRBV19
size: .
J: TRBJ2-1
CDR3: CASSILPGQARDNEQFF

V: TRBV27
size: .
J: TRBJ1-2
CDR3: CASRDRDRDGYTF

V: TRBV12-5
size: .
J: TRBJ1-1
CDR3: CASGLLGGLRTEAFF

V: TRBV7-2
size: .
J: TRBJ2-5
CDR3: CASSSRTSGRGETQYF

V: TRBV7-8
size: .
J: TRBJ1-1
CDR3: CASSLAWQGMNTEAFF

V: TRBV4-1
size: .
J: TRBJ1-4
CDR3: CASSQDRLDIGEKLFF

V: TRBV19
size: few
J: TRBJ1-2
CDR3: CASSNRAGAGYGYTF

V: TRBV4-3
size: .
J: TRBJ1-2
CDR3: CASSHSLNYGYTF

V: TRBV27
size: once
J: TRBJ2-5
CDR3: CASGPRQGATQYF